This TCR beta chain originates from a study of cytomegalovirus exposure and HLA in healthy donors. J lost 1 base, V lost 1 base, and 4 bases had no gene match. The CDR3 contains 15 residues. Germline V gives CDR1 GTSNPN, CDR2 SVGIG (reference sequence). It was with 60 Vbeta and 13 Jbeta primers that the PCR ran. Assay: immunoSEQ multiplex PCR; the TCRdb copy retains only in-frame clones and omits some. The sample lists about 170,000 clones; approximately 79% were seen once. This clone was observed a few times. Sequenced input: PBMCs. This TCR derives from a male donor in good health and CMV-seronegative. This chain links TRBV30 with TRBJ1-5, with 7 bases identical to TRBD1. The CDR3 DNA is TGTGCCTGGAGTGAGGGGGCAGTAAGCAATCAGCCCCAGCATTTT. Translating gives CAWSEGAVSNQPQHF.